A selection of T cell receptor beta chains follows, all from one sample in a study of technical replicates of blood from several donors. Assay: immunoSEQ multiplex PCR; the TCRdb copy retains only in-frame clones and omits some. The sample shows roughly 100,000 clones, over 90% of them seen only once. Input material: T cells isolated from PBMCs. These receptor sequences come from a human donor in good health. Both conserved end residues are part of each CDR3. A D gene is named only where the DNA matches it firmly. Expanded clones are given a class, and other clones once, few, many or no size at all.

clone size | J gene | D gene | V gene | CDR3 DNA | CDR3 protein
NA | TRBJ1-6 | NA | TRBV27 | TGTGCCAGCAGTTTTGGCTCAGCACCCCTCCACTTT | CASSFGSAPLHF
NA | TRBJ2-1 | TRBD1 | TRBV30 | TGTGCCTGGAATGGGGCAGGGGGAAATGAGCAGTTCTTC | CAWNGAGGNEQFF
NA | TRBJ2-3 | TRBD1 | TRBV5-1 | TGCGCCAGCAGCTTGGCCGTCGCGGACAGGGCCTTT | CASSLAVADRAF
NA | TRBJ2-2 | NA | TRBV28 | TGTGCCAGCAGCTGGGGGGAGGCAGGCACCGGGGAGCTGTTTTTT | CASSWGEAGTGELFF
NA | TRBJ2-1 | NA | TRBV10-3 | TGTGCCATCAGCGGACTAGGGGGCAATGAGCAGTTCTTC | CAISGLGGNEQFF
NA | TRBJ2-7 | NA | TRBV7-6 | TGTGCCAGCAGCTTGGGCAAAACCTACGAGCAGTACTTC | CASSLGKTYEQYF
NA | TRBJ2-7 | NA | TRBV27 | TGTGCCAGCTCGAGCGGAGGGTGGCCCTACGAGCAGTACTTC | CASSSGGWPYEQYF
NA | TRBJ2-1 | TRBD2 | TRBV2 | TGTGCCAGCAGCGAAACTAGCGGGGGGGACAATGAGCAGTTCTTC | CASSETSGGDNEQFF
NA | TRBJ2-3 | NA | TRBV27 | TGTGCCAGCACCTTGGGGGCAGAGCCCACAGATACGCAGTATTTT | CASTLGAEPTDTQYF
NA | TRBJ1-6 | TRBD1 | TRBV25-1 | TGTGCCAGCAGTGACCTGGACAGGGGGTTTCGGTCACCCCTCCACTTT | CASSDLDRGFRSPLHF
NA | TRBJ2-6 | NA | TRBV6-1 | TGTGCCAGCAGTGTTGGGGCGGCAGGGGTCGGGGCCAACGTCCTGACTTTC | CASSVGAAGVGANVLTF
NA | TRBJ1-4 | TRBD1 | TRBV28 | TGTGCCAGCAGTCCCTATACGGGACAGGGCGTCTCAACTAATGAAAAACTGTTTTTT | CASSPYTGQGVSTNEKLFF
NA | TRBJ2-2 | NA | TRBV29-1 | TGCAGCGTTGGGAGGGAGGACACCGGGGAGCTGTTTTTT | CSVGREDTGELFF
NA | TRBJ1-2 | TRBD1 | TRBV2 | TGTGCCAGCAGTGCACAGGGGGCGAGCTATGGCTACACCTTC | CASSAQGASYGYTF
NA | TRBJ1-1 | NA | TRBV19 | TGTGCCAGTAACCGGGAGCGTGAAGCTTTCTTT | CASNREREAFF
NA | TRBJ2-1 | TRBD1 | TRBV5-1 | TGCGCCAGCAGCTTGGAACCCGGGACAGGGATTAGCAATGAGCAGTTCTTC | CASSLEPGTGISNEQFF
NA | TRBJ1-5 | NA | TRBV5-6 | TGTGCCAGCAGCTTGGAACAGGGTCAGCCCCAGCATTTT | CASSLEQGQPQHF
NA | TRBJ1-2 | NA | TRBV4-2 | TGTGCCAGCAGCAACACAGGGAGAGGCTACACCTTC | CASSNTGRGYTF
NA | TRBJ1-2 | NA | TRBV18 | TGTGCCAGCTCACCAATGGGTCAGGCGTTTAACTATGGCTACACCTTC | CASSPMGQAFNYGYTF
once | TRBJ2-4 | NA | TRBV11-2 | TGTGCCAGCAGGAACAGGGTACTAGCCAAAAACATTCAGTACTTC | CASRNRVLAKNIQYF
NA | TRBJ1-2 | TRBD1 | TRBV6-6 | TGTGCCAGCAGTGCGCCCGGGACAGTCTATGGCTACACCTTC | CASSAPGTVYGYTF
NA | TRBJ2-3 | TRBD2 | TRBV4-1 | TGCGCCAGCAGCCAAGATAGCCTCAGGACTAGCGGGAGCCCCACAGATACGCAGTATTTT | CASSQDSLRTSGSPTDTQYF
NA | TRBJ1-3 | NA | TRBV14 | TGTGCCAGCAGCCAAGAAATAGGGGTGCCTGGAAACACCATATATTTT | CASSQEIGVPGNTIYF
NA | TRBJ2-7 | TRBD1 | TRBV11-3 | TGTGCCAGCAGCCTAGAGGGGACAGCCGACTACGAGCAGTACTTC | CASSLEGTADYEQYF
NA | TRBJ1-4 | NA | TRBV30 | TGTGCCTGGAACACCTTGGGGGCTACTAATGAAAAACTGTTTTTT | CAWNTLGATNEKLFF
NA | TRBJ2-2 | TRBD1 | TRBV29-1 | TGCAGCGTTAAGACAGGGGTAACTCACGCGAACACCGGGGAGCTGTTTTTT | CSVKTGVTHANTGELFF
NA | TRBJ2-7 | TRBD1 | TRBV5-6 | TGTGCCAGCAGCTCCTTACTAAGGACAGGGAAGGACGAGCAGTACTTC | CASSSLLRTGKDEQYF
NA | TRBJ2-7 | NA | TRBV5-4 | TGTGCCAGCAGCGACCAGCGGGCCCACGGGTTCGAGCAGTACTTC | CASSDQRAHGFEQYF
NA | TRBJ1-5 | TRBD1 | TRBV28 | TGTGCCAGCAGTTCGACGAACAGGGGGGATCAGCCCCAGCATTTT | CASSSTNRGDQPQHF